These T cell receptor beta chains were read from a single sample in a study of shared clonotypes between healthy human individuals. Measured with immunoSEQ multiplex PCR; TCRdb has only the in-frame clones, and not every one. The repertoire holds 550,000 to 700,000 clones, with around three quarters as singletons. The sample was memory CD4+ T cells sorted from blood. These TCRs come from a woman in her twenties or thirties in good health. The conserved cysteine and the conserved F or W are not part of the CDR3 here. Fields, in order: V gene, CDR3 protein.

TRBV5-4 | ASSSTGALTNEKLF
TRBV19 | ASRTGTGFPGELF
TRBV2 | ASSETAWSTEAF
TRBV28 | ASNSPGQGEFNEQF
TRBV29-1 | SVRGGGYEQY
TRBV7-9 | ASSLESNLPEQY
TRBV27 | ASSGQRGETQY
TRBV19 | ASRTSGSTDTQY
TRBV7-3 | ASSLGAGTSTDTQY
TRBV6-5 | ASSLQGASYGYT
TRBV5-1 | ASSSGRGTSQYSSYNEQF
TRBV15 | ATSRGGGVQPQH
TRBV2 | ASRRQGPSSEQY
TRBV28 | ASSLVPGGPYEQY
TRBV7-2 | ASSLLALAGDGTQY
TRBV28 | ASSLGQGDTYGYT
TRBV11-3 | ASSLGGDRDKNIQY
TRBV2 | ASKRVSDYEQY
TRBV30 | AWSSYMARGTEAF
TRBV9 | ASSKQGLVWVYNEQF
TRBV19 | ASSTVAASQETQY
TRBV7-9 | ASSLEVGILTQPQH
TRBV28 | ASTAGGAYQPQH
TRBV5-1 | ASSFGDGSGHNEQF
TRBV28 | ASTSGGGPSETQY
TRBV11-2 | ASSLEPGSYEQY
TRBV6-5 | ASSYVSGSYTDTQY
TRBV11-2 | ASSLGHGRNQPQH
TRBV7-8 | ASSLNRGPHEQY
TRBV23-1 | ASIGRLNTGELF
TRBV2 | ASSGGTSGSMQF
TRBV27 | ASSDRGPTEAF
TRBV5-1 | ASAARDTGELF
TRBV28 | ASKTGGGGGANVLT
TRBV5-1 | ASSHLAGGPGELF
TRBV5-1 | ASSPGRAEETQY
TRBV28 | ASSATTYGYT
TRBV11-3 | ASSLEVLDTEAF
TRBV4-1 | ASSQESRADSPLH
TRBV5-1 | ASSSATGSHYGYT
TRBV28 | ASRRPLGLDTEAF
TRBV11-2 | ASSLILLLGGTDTQY
TRBV5-1 | ASSFGPGENIQY
TRBV5-5 | ASSLRQGATEQY
TRBV5-6 | ASSLVLSTDTQY
TRBV9 | ASSVTGQETQY
TRBV27 | ASQEGVEAF
TRBV27 | ASSFSGAKDYGYT
TRBV19 | ASRTQGQGEAF
TRBV5-1 | ASSVEALAGAGGELF